This T cell receptor (beta chain) was found in a study of blood T cell repertoires in COVID-19. Clones were read by immunoSEQ multiplex PCR, and TCRdb kept only the in-frame ones, dropping some. The data contain 200,000 to 250,000 clones, about four fifths of them singletons. V shed 5 bases and J 2 bases; nucleotides not matched to a gene: 13. The CDR3 contains 17 residues. CDR1 is LGHDT, CDR2 YNNKEL, per germline (reference sequence). The chain carries TRBV3-1 (or the pseudogene TRBV3-2) and TRBJ2-7; 9 bases match TRBD2. Sample: peripheral blood. The clonotype originates from a woman older than 75 with COVID-19, enrolled during active disease. The CDR3 DNA is TGTGCCAGCAGCGGGGCCCCGGGACTAGCAGGTACCTACGAGCAGTACTTC. This codes for CASSGAPGLAGTYEQYF.